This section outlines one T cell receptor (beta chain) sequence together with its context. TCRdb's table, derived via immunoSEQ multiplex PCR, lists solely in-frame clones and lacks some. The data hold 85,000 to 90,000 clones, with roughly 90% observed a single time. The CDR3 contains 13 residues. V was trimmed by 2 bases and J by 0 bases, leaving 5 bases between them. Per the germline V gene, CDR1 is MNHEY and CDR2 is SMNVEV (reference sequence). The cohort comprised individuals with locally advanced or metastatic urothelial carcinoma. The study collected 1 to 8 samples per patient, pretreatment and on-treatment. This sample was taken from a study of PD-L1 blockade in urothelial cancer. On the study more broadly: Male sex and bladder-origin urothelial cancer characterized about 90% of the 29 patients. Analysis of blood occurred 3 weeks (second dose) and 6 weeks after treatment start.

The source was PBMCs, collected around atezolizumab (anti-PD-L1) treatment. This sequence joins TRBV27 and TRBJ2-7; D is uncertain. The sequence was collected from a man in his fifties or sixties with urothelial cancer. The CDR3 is CASSLLSSYEQYF. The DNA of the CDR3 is TGTGCCAGCAGTTTACTTAGCTCCTACGAGCAGTACTTC.